The 13 T cell receptor beta chains below come from one sample, sequenced in a study of shared clonotypes between healthy human individuals. In the naive CD8 group, cells lacked CD45RO and were positively selected for CCR7, so terminally differentiated effector memory CD45RA+ cells were left out. TCRdb's copy holds only in-frame clones and misses some; the assay was immunoSEQ multiplex PCR. Of some 2 million clones listed, 85% to 95% were seen once; the top ten hold more than 0.9%. Sequencing was performed on naive CD8+ T cells sorted from blood. Source of these receptors: a man aged 18-30 years in good health.

The chain is built from TRBV30 and TRBJ1-1; a weak D match, TRBD1 (5 bases). From germline, CDR1 is GTSNPN and CDR2 SVGIG (reference sequence). Trimming left V 1 base short and J 3 bases short, with 18 bases between. The CDR3 runs 16 residues. CDR3 sequence: CAWSAAREGQDTEAFF. The DNA of the CDR3 is TGTGCCTGGAGTGCCGCCCGGGAGGGGCAAGACACTGAAGCTTTCTTT.

The genes are TRBV7-2 and TRBJ2-3; TRBD2 matches 8 bases. Germline V CDR1 and CDR2: SGHTA, FQGNSA. Germline trimming cut 2 bases from V and 2 bases from J; bases unmatched to any gene: 6. The CDR3 runs 16 residues. CDR3: CASSLSAGAYTDTQYF. As DNA, the CDR3 is TGTGCCAGCAGCTTATCAGCGGGGGCCTACACAGATACGCAGTATTTT. The whole variable domain, filled in from reference TRBV7-2 and TRBJ2-3, reads GAGVSQSPSNKVTEKGKDVELRCDPISGHTALYWYRQSLGQGLEFLIYFQGNSAPDKSGLPSDRFSAERTGGSVSTLTIQRTQQEDSAVYLCASSLSAGAYTDTQYFGPGTRLTVL.

Remarks on this clone: Other DNA sequences in the sample encode the same CDR3. This sequence joins TRBV27 and TRBJ2-7, with D tentatively TRBD1 or TRBD2 (5 bases each). V was cut by 6 bases and J by 1 base, with 10 bases left in between. The CDR3 covers 13 residues. Germline values: CDR1 MNHEY, CDR2 SMNVEV (reference sequence). In nucleotides, the CDR3 is TGTGCCAGCAGCTCCGGGGCATCCTACGAGCAGTACTTC. Protein sequence: CASSSGASYEQYF.

The chain uses TRBV14 and TRBJ1-1; the D gene is possibly TRBD1 (6 bases). Germline values: CDR1 SGHDN, CDR2 FVKESK. The CDR3 is 14 amino acids. V was trimmed by 1 base and J by 1 base, leaving 7 bases between them. The CDR3 nucleotides read TGTGCCAGCAGCCAAGGCAGGGGGAACACTGAAGCTTTCTTT. Amino acids: CASSQGRGNTEAFF.

This clone was detected once. The sample has other DNA sequences that encode this CDR3 too. The chain is built from TRBV9 and TRBJ2-1; D gene uncertain. Germline V lookup: CDR1 SGDLS, CDR2 YYNGEE. This CDR3 contains 13 residues. V was pared by 2 bases and J by 4 bases, with 7 bases between. CDR3 in DNA: TGTGCCAGCAGCGTTGGCGTTTACAATGAGCAGTTCTTC. This sequence encodes CASSVGVYNEQFF.

The chain carries TRBV5-1 and TRBJ2-3, with a possible D match to TRBD1 (5 bases). Germline V gene data show CDR1 as SGHRS and CDR2 as YFSETQ. The CDR3 spans 14 residues. V was cut by 4 bases and J by 1 base, with 10 bases left in between. CDR3 protein: CASSPDTGTDTQYF. The CDR3 coding sequence is TGCGCCAGCAGCCCGGACACCGGCACAGATACGCAGTATTTT.

CDR3 loop: CASSQEERGAKVDEQFF. The CDR3, as DNA: TGCGCCAGCAGCCAAGAGGAACGAGGGGCCAAGGTGGATGAGCAGTTCTTC. This chain links TRBV4-3 with TRBJ2-1; the D call may be TRBD1 or TRBD2 (5 bases each). Germline CDR1 reads LGHNA; CDR2 reads YSLEER. The CDR3 runs 17 residues. Trimming took 0 bases from V and 8 from J, leaving 20 bases between them.

This chain uses TRBV7-9 with TRBJ2-5, with 7 bases lining up with TRBD2. Germline lookup yields CDR1 SEHNR and CDR2 FQNEAQ (reference sequence). Trimming at V came to 7 bases and at J to 2 bases, leaving 19 bases not matched to a gene. The CDR3 has 18 amino acids. For the CDR3, the DNA is TGTGCCAGCACCCTTCAGGGAGGCGCGGGAGTATGGCAAGAGACCCAGTACTTC. Translated: CASTLQGGAGVWQETQYF.

This chain connects TRBV30 to TRBJ1-1; D ambiguous. CDR3 length: 13 residues. With 0 bases removed from V and 4 bases from J, the gap between germline ends came to 9 bases. Germline CDR1 reads GTSNPN; CDR2 reads SVGIG (reference sequence). CDR3 sequence: CAWSVDTSTEAFF. The CDR3 DNA reads as TGTGCCTGGAGTGTAGATACTAGCACTGAAGCTTTCTTT.

This clone was recorded once. The V and J genes are TRBV5-1 and TRBJ2-3, with 12 bases aligning to TRBD2. Germline values: CDR1 SGHRS, CDR2 YFSETQ. The length of the CDR3 is 19 residues. V dropped 4 bases and J dropped 1; count of bases not matched to a gene: 13. In DNA form, the CDR3 reads TGCGCCAGCAGCCACCATCTAGCGGGAGGGCCCTCCGGCACAGATACGCAGTATTTT. It codes for CASSHHLAGGPSGTDTQYF.

This chain uses TRBV10-1 with TRBJ2-7; the match to TRBD1 covers 9 bases. Trimming removed 5 bases from V and 2 bases from J; junction bases left unmatched: 1. There are 13 residues in the CDR3. Germline CDR1 reads WNHNN; CDR2 reads SYGVQD (reference sequence). The CDR3 spells CASSRTGAYEQYF. In nucleotides, the CDR3 is TGCGCCAGCAGTCGGACAGGGGCCTACGAGCAGTACTTC.

This chain uses TRBV14 with TRBJ2-7; the D gene is possibly TRBD1 (7 bases). The CDR3 extends over 15 amino acids. Deletions cut 4 bases from V and 3 bases from J, with 16 bases between. The germline gives CDR1 SGHDN, CDR2 FVKESK. In DNA form, the CDR3 reads TGTGCCAGCAGCCCCCGCGGGGCAGGGGGCTACGAGCAGTACTTC. Translating it yields CASSPRGAGGYEQYF.

In this sample, this clone turned up once. The rearrangement uses TRBV7-9 and TRBJ2-1; a weak D match, TRBD1 (5 bases). The germline V gene encodes CDR1 SEHNR and CDR2 FQNEAQ (reference sequence). This CDR3 spans 12 amino acids. Trimming shortened V by 5 bases and J by 8 bases, and 10 bases separated the two germline ends. The CDR3 loop reads CASSTDTHEQFF. CDR3 sequence (DNA): TGTGCCAGCAGCACGGACACCCATGAGCAGTTCTTC.